The 13 T cell receptor beta chains presented below share a single source sample, sequenced in a study of T-cell reconstitution after alpha-beta-depleted transplantation in children (dated by TCRdb to about 2016). The library relied on PCR. These reads were obtained on an Illumina HiSeq 2500. To normalize quantification of the TCRbeta repertoire, the TCR libraries were built with molecular barcoding that relied on unique molecular identifiers. TCRdb ran its own pipeline on the public reads, namely fastp trimming at Q25 and MiXCR clone calling, and kept in-frame beta chains. Here each entry gathers all rows of one CDR3 protein and keeps the most common genes and DNA. The sample includes approximately 350,000 distinct CDR3 sequences, with 10% to 13% observed a single time. The leading ten clones occupy around 2.4% of the sample. This specimen was PBMCs from the stem cell graft donor, taken from the stem cell graft. Receptors were obtained from a human donor who donated a stem cell graft to a child with acute lymphoblastic leukemia.

This chain joins TRBV20-1 and TRBJ1-4; 8 nucleotides match TRBD1. The CDR3 sequence is 15 residues long. In germline, CDR1 is DFQATT, CDR2 SNEGSKA (reference sequence). With V trimmed by 3 bases and J by 0 bases, 3 bases remained unmatched. The CDR3 loop is CSASLTGATNEKLFF. CDR3 DNA sequence: TGCAGTGCTAGTTTGACAGGGGCAACTAATGAAAAACTGTTTTTT.

This sequence joins TRBV5-5 and TRBJ2-1; D tentatively reads TRBD1 or TRBD2 (5 bases each). Between the trimmed V and J ends, which lost 2 bases and 10 bases, there was a span of 22 bases. Germline V gives CDR1 SGHKS, CDR2 YYEKEE (reference sequence). This CDR3 is 16 amino acids long. CDR3 region: CASSFQRAGQGSEQFF. The CDR3 DNA follows: TGTGCCAGCAGCTTCCAAAGGGCGGGTCAGGGAAGCGAGCAGTTCTTC.

This clonotype was picked up a small number of times. This chain links TRBV5-1 with TRBJ2-2; TRBD2 agrees at 11 bases. Germline V gene sequence: CDR1 SGHRS, CDR2 YFSETQ. The CDR3 covers 19 residues. The J segment lost 1 base and the V segment lost 5 bases, leaving 13 bases of the junction unmatched. CDR3 coding DNA: TGCGCCAGCAGACAGGGTCGACTAGCGGGACATGAGAACACCGGGGAGCTGTTTTTT. It codes for CASRQGRLAGHENTGELFF. Drawing the rest from reference TRBV5-1 and TRBJ2-2, the complete variable domain is KAGVTQTPRYLIKTRGQQVTLSCSPISGHRSVSWYQQTPGQGLQFLFEYFSETQRNKGNFPGRFSGRQFSNSRSEMNVSTLELGDSALYLCASRQGRLAGHENTGELFFGEGSRLTVL.

This clonotype was observed a few times. This chain joins TRBV7-2 and TRBJ1-2; weak D call: TRBD1 (6 bases). The CDR3 is 14 residues long. Trimming pared 5 bases from V and 8 bases from J, leaving 18 bases between. Germline V gene data show CDR1 as SGHTA and CDR2 as FQGNSA. CDR3 sequence reads: CASSIQEGHEGYTF. The CDR3 DNA follows: TGTGCCAGCAGCATACAGGAGGGACACGAAGGCTACACCTTC.

This clonotype turned up a few times. This chain links TRBV20-1 with TRBJ2-1; 11 nucleotides match TRBD2. The CDR3 contains 16 residues. Germline V gives CDR1 DFQATT, CDR2 SNEGSKA (reference sequence). With V trimmed by 5 bases and J by 6 bases, 12 bases remained unmatched. The CDR3 coding sequence is TGCAGTGCTCCTACACTAGCGGGAGAGGGAAGCAATGAGCAGTTCTTC. Translated: CSAPTLAGEGSNEQFF.

The chain is built from TRBV7-2 and TRBJ2-1; 8 nucleotides agree with TRBD2. The V segment lost 5 bases and the J segment 10 bases; nucleotides outside the gene matches: 7. Germline V gives CDR1 SGHTA, CDR2 FQGNSA. This CDR3 has 13 amino acids. The CDR3 spells CASSPRGLEEQFF. DNA of the CDR3: TGTGCCAGCAGCCCTAGGGGACTAGAGGAGCAGTTCTTC. Using reference TRBV7-2 and TRBJ2-1 for the parts outside the CDR3, the full variable domain is GAGVSQSPSNKVTEKGKDVELRCDPISGHTALYWYRQSLGQGLEFLIYFQGNSAPDKSGLPSDRFSAERTGGSVSTLTIQRTQQEDSAVYLCASSPRGLEEQFFGPGTRLTVL.

This chain joins TRBV28 and TRBJ1-2, with 7 bases that match TRBD1. CDR1 is MDHEN, CDR2 SYDVKM, per germline. The CDR3 runs 16 residues. V trimming: 5 bases; J trimming: 13 bases; junction bases outside the gene matches: 22. CDR3: CASSTALTPSRTGSTF. CDR3 DNA: TGTGCCAGCAGTACTGCCCTTACTCCGTCACGGACAGGCAGCACCTTC.

The table lists this clonotype with a few counts. J is TRBJ2-5 and V is TRBV27; D unclear. This CDR3 is built from 14 residues. Germline loops: CDR1 MNHEY, CDR2 SMNVEV (reference sequence). V lost 3 bases and J 1 base, leaving 9 bases between the germline ends. The CDR3 protein is CASSLLGFQETQYF. CDR3 DNA sequence: TGTGCCAGCAGTTTGTTAGGCTTCCAAGAGACCCAGTACTTC.

This chain uses TRBV12-3 or TRBV12-4 with TRBJ2-7; tentative D call: TRBD1 (6 bases). Trimming shortened V by 5 bases and J by 6 bases, and 20 bases separated the two germline ends. The CDR3 sequence is 15 residues long. The CDR3 sequence is CASSPWDTPWGEQYF. In DNA form, the CDR3 reads TGTGCCAGCAGTCCTTGGGACACCCCTTGGGGCGAGCAGTACTTC.

There are many counts of this clonotype. This chain links TRBV29-1 with TRBJ2-5, with D tentatively TRBD1 (5 bases). Germline CDR1 and CDR2: SQVTM and ANQGSEA. The CDR3 sequence is 13 residues long. V lost 4 bases to trimming and J lost 10 bases, with 19 bases between them. The chain's CDR3 is CSVVKGERIDQYF. The CDR3 DNA is TGCAGCGTTGTTAAAGGGGAAAGGATTGACCAGTACTTC.

This chain joins TRBV6-1 and TRBJ2-7; 9 bases fit TRBD1. With 5 bases clipped from V and 2 bases from J, the junction kept 4 bases outside the gene matches. The CDR3 is made up of 14 amino acids. Germline assignment: CDR1 MNHNS and CDR2 SASEGT. As DNA, the CDR3 is TGTGCCAGCAGTCGGACAGGGGTCCCCTACGAGCAGTACTTC. Encoded protein: CASSRTGVPYEQYF.

The rearrangement uses TRBV29-1 and TRBJ2-1; tentatively, D is TRBD1 (5 bases). V lost 4 bases and J lost 8, with 12 bases in between. Germline assignment: CDR1 SQVTM and CDR2 ANQGSEA. The CDR3 sequence is 12 residues long. The DNA for the CDR3 is TGCAGCGTTGTCCAGGGTGGGGATGAGCAGTTCTTC. This codes for CSVVQGGDEQFF.

The rearrangement links TRBV18 to TRBJ1-2; D not certain. V dropped 3 bases and J dropped 0 bases, with 8 bases sitting between them. This CDR3 spans 14 amino acids. Germline-derived CDR1 and CDR2 are KGHSH and LQKENI. The CDR3 here is CASSPSEANYGYTF. Here the CDR3 DNA reads TGTGCCAGCTCACCCTCCGAGGCTAACTATGGCTACACCTTC.